This is a list of T cell receptor beta chains from one sample in a study of blood T cell repertoires in COVID-19. Sequenced by immunoSEQ multiplex PCR; TCRdb stores in-frame clones only, minus some. Of around 190,000 clones listed, 65% to 90% were seen once; the top ten hold 1.5%. The sequenced sample was peripheral blood. The receptor source for this set is a human donor in a cohort sampled during active COVID-19. The CDR3 runs from the conserved cysteine through the conserved F or W. A D gene is named only where the DNA matches it firmly. Size is omitted from some rows. Given values are once, few, many or a class for expanded clones.

-	TRBV4-3	TRBJ1-2	few	TGCGCCAGCAGACCCCTGCCGGGGGACTATGGCTACACCTTC	CASRPLPGDYGYTF
TRBD2	TRBV27	TRBJ2-7	-	TGTGCCAGCACCCAAAGCGGGAGCTACGAGCAGTACTTC	CASTQSGSYEQYF
TRBD1	TRBV7-2	TRBJ2-1	-	TGTGCCAGCAGCTTAGCGCTTTGGACAGGGGGCAATGAGCAGTTCTTC	CASSLALWTGGNEQFF
-	TRBV29-1	TRBJ2-7	-	TGCAGCGTTGAAGATCTCGCCGGCCCGGGGCAGTACTTC	CSVEDLAGPGQYF
TRBD1	TRBV5-5	TRBJ2-7	-	TGTGCCAGCAGTTTTGAGGGGGCACCCTCCTACGAGCAGTACTTC	CASSFEGAPSYEQYF
TRBD2	TRBV29-1	TRBJ2-7	-	TGCAGCGTTGAAGATCAGACTAGCGGGAGGACCGGCTACGAGCAGTACTTC	CSVEDQTSGRTGYEQYF
TRBD1	TRBV19	TRBJ1-5	-	TGTGCCAGTAGCAGCGCTCTTACACAGGGGGCAAGCAATCAGCCCCAGCATTTT	CASSSALTQGASNQPQHF
TRBD1	TRBV24-1	TRBJ2-3	-	TGTGCCACCAGTGAGACCTCGGACAGGCCTACGCAGTATTTT	CATSETSDRPTQYF
-	TRBV3-1/TRBV3-2	TRBJ1-2	-	TGTGCCAGCAGCCAAGAGGGCAGAAAAAATGGCTACACCTTC	CASSQEGRKNGYTF
TRBD2	TRBV3-1/TRBV3-2	TRBJ2-7	few	TGTGCCAGCAGCCAAGGAGGGTCGGGAGGTACCTACGAGCAGTACTTC	CASSQGGSGGTYEQYF
TRBD1	TRBV14	TRBJ1-6	-	TGTGCCAGCAGCCAAATACAGGGGTCCAATTCACCCCTCCACTTT	CASSQIQGSNSPLHF
TRBD2	TRBV19	TRBJ2-7	-	TGTGCCAGTAGTTCTAGCGGGGAGTCGGAGCAGTACTTC	CASSSSGESEQYF
-	TRBV7-3	TRBJ1-1	-	TGTGCCAGCAGCTTAACAGCTGCGGGGCAACGCGGTGTAAACACTGAAGCTTTCTTT	CASSLTAAGQRGVNTEAFF
-	TRBV28	TRBJ2-1	-	TGTGCCAGCAGTTTACTCAGTCAGCGGTTCTTC	CASSLLSQRFF
TRBD1	TRBV20-1	TRBJ1-1	-	TGCAGTGCTACCAGGGGGACTGAAGCTTTCTTT	CSATRGTEAFF
-	TRBV18	TRBJ1-2	-	TGTGCCAGCTCACCACCGAGGGCCCCATATGGCTACACCTTC	CASSPPRAPYGYTF
-	TRBV2	TRBJ1-5	-	TGTGCCAGCAGGCGGACAGATAGCAATCAGCCCCAGCATTTT	CASRRTDSNQPQHF
TRBD1	TRBV12-3/TRBV12-4	TRBJ2-7	-	TGTGCCAGCACGGACAGGGCCACCTACGAGCAGTACTTC	CASTDRATYEQYF
TRBD2	TRBV9	TRBJ2-5	once	TGTGCCAGCAGCGTAGGGAATAGCGGGGGACAAGAGACCCAGTACTTC	CASSVGNSGGQETQYF
TRBD1	TRBV27	TRBJ1-2	-	TGTGCCAGCAGTTTATTCAGGGGGAATGGCTACACCTTC	CASSLFRGNGYTF
TRBD1	TRBV10-3	TRBJ2-3	-	TGTGCCATCAAAGGACAGGTCGAGGCAGATACGCAGTATTTT	CAIKGQVEADTQYF
TRBD2	TRBV20-1	TRBJ2-7	-	TGCAGTGCTAGTGGTCTAGCGGGCCGCTCCTACGAGCAGTACTTC	CSASGLAGRSYEQYF
TRBD1	TRBV5-4	TRBJ1-6	-	TGTGCCAGCAGTTTAGAAGGGGGCCGGGGTTCACCCCTCCACTTT	CASSLEGGRGSPLHF
-	TRBV6-4	TRBJ1-6	-	TGTGCCAGCAGTCGGGGGGGGGACAATTCACCCCTCCACTTT	CASSRGGDNSPLHF
-	TRBV19	TRBJ2-7	-	TGTGCCAGTAGTATTGGGCAGGGGACCTCCTACGAGCAGTACTTC	CASSIGQGTSYEQYF
-	TRBV27	TRBJ2-5	-	TGTGCCAGCAGAGCGCCCGACAGAAGGTACCAAGAGACCCAGTACTTC	CASRAPDRRYQETQYF
-	TRBV6-5	TRBJ1-6	-	TGTGCCAGTAACCCCGGGGACTTAGGGTCACCCCTCCACTTT	CASNPGDLGSPLHF
-	TRBV6-1	TRBJ1-4	-	TGTGCCAGCAGTGAATTATGGGGCCCTAATGAAAAACTGTTTTTT	CASSELWGPNEKLFF
TRBD1	TRBV10-3	TRBJ1-6	once	TGTGCCATCAGCTCGGACAGGGGAAGAATTGATAATTCACCCCTCCACTTT	CAISSDRGRIDNSPLHF
-	TRBV9	TRBJ2-3	-	TGTGCCAGCAGCCCCGGGGATGGAGATACGCAGTATTTT	CASSPGDGDTQYF
TRBD1	TRBV6-2/TRBV6-3	TRBJ1-2	-	TGTGCCAGCAGTTACCAGGGGGCGGCGATGCGAGGCTACACCTTC	CASSYQGAAMRGYTF
-	TRBV4-3	TRBJ2-1	-	TGCGCCAGCAGCCAAGATCGGTGGGGGCCCAATGAGCAGTTCTTC	CASSQDRWGPNEQFF
TRBD1	TRBV19	TRBJ1-5	-	TGTGCCAGTAGTATAGGGTGGGACAGGGGGCCACGTCAGCCCCAGCATTTT	CASSIGWDRGPRQPQHF
TRBD1	TRBV28	TRBJ2-6	-	TGTGCCAGCAGTGTACAGGGGAGCTCTGGGGCCAACGTCCTGACTTTC	CASSVQGSSGANVLTF
TRBD1	TRBV7-9	TRBJ1-1	-	TGTGCCAGCAGCTTAGAGGGACAGGGGCCTGAAGCTTTCTTT	CASSLEGQGPEAFF
TRBD2	TRBV5-6	TRBJ2-7	-	TGTGCCAGCAGCCGTTGGGGGGGTGACTACGAGCAGTACTTC	CASSRWGGDYEQYF
-	TRBV11-2	TRBJ2-7	-	TGTGCCAGCAGCTTAGTGGAGGGGTACGAGCAGTACTTC	CASSLVEGYEQYF
-	TRBV7-2	TRBJ2-2	-	TGTGCCAGCAGCCCCCGGCCGGGCGGGGAGCTGTTTTTT	CASSPRPGGELFF
-	TRBV4-3	TRBJ1-3	-	TGCGCCAGCAGCCATACTTCCGGGGGAAACACCATATATTTT	CASSHTSGGNTIYF
TRBD1	TRBV7-2	TRBJ1-1	few	TGTGCCAGCAGCTTGGGACAGTACACTGAAGCTTTCTTT	CASSLGQYTEAFF
-	TRBV5-1	TRBJ2-5	-	TGCGCCAGCAGCGAACCGGGGACCCAGTACTTC	CASSEPGTQYF
TRBD2	TRBV5-1	TRBJ2-3	-	TGCGCCACCAATCTGGCGGGGGGGCTAACAGATACGCAGTATTTT	CATNLAGGLTDTQYF
TRBD1	TRBV5-5	TRBJ2-1	-	TGTGCCAGCAGCTTGGGAATGAGGACAGGGTTCTACAATGAGCAGTTCTTC	CASSLGMRTGFYNEQFF
-	TRBV24-1	TRBJ2-1	-	TGTGCCACCAGTGGTGGCCGTGAGCAGTTCTTC	CATSGGREQFF
TRBD1	TRBV15	TRBJ2-2	once	TGTGCCACCAGCACTGACTCAGGGGGTCCCGGGGAGCTGTTTTTT	CATSTDSGGPGELFF
TRBD1	TRBV11-2	TRBJ2-7	few	TGTGCCAGCAGCTTAGGAACAGGACAGGGTCAAGACGAGCAGTACTTC	CASSLGTGQGQDEQYF
TRBD1	TRBV11-1	TRBJ2-1	-	TGTGCCAGCAGCTTAACAGGGGGCCAGGAGCAGTTCTTC	CASSLTGGQEQFF